This is a list of T cell receptor beta chains from one sample in a study of ipilimumab plus nivolumab after autologous stem cell transplantation. Sequenced by immunoSEQ multiplex PCR; TCRdb stores in-frame clones only, minus some. Of 10,000 to 15,000 clones listed, about 77% are singletons. Sequenced material: PBMCs, taken in a trial of ipilimumab plus nivolumab as post-transplant consolidation. The origin of the receptors is a male donor with multiple myeloma. The conserved cysteine and the conserved F or W are not part of the CDR3 here. For some rows the clone size is stated as once, few or many, or as a class when expanded; others skip it.

J gene | V gene | clone size | CDR3 protein
TRBJ2-7 | TRBV2 | NA | ASRSGTGSYEQY
TRBJ2-7 | TRBV9 | once | ASSPPPGTINYEQY
TRBJ2-5 | TRBV7-2 | NA | ASEELETQY
TRBJ2-2 | TRBV27 | NA | ASTIIAGGPPGELF
TRBJ1-1 | TRBV18 | NA | ASSQGQNTEAF
TRBJ1-4 | TRBV28 | few | ASSLGTGDWGEKLF
TRBJ2-5 | TRBV6-5 | NA | ASSYSRLAGKSQY
TRBJ1-2 | TRBV11-2 | NA | ASSSLGGRMDGYT
TRBJ1-6 | TRBV27 | once | ASSSRAYNSPLH
TRBJ2-5 | TRBV7-9 | few | ASSSSGLLETQY
TRBJ2-3 | TRBV6-1 | NA | ASRPTTGAGDTQY
TRBJ2-4 | TRBV19 | NA | ASSIVGGGGAKNIQY
TRBJ2-1 | TRBV11-2 | NA | ASSLDYIAYNEQF
TRBJ1-5 | TRBV2 | NA | ASGTGSNQPQH
TRBJ2-7 | TRBV6-5 | once | ASSKTGSTGYEQY
TRBJ1-1 | TRBV19 | NA | ASSKGRGRTEAF
TRBJ2-2 | TRBV5-1 | NA | ASTGDSMIGELF
TRBJ2-4 | TRBV27 | NA | ASSLSRQGNIQY
TRBJ2-5 | TRBV7-9 | NA | ASSQSWGTQTQY
TRBJ2-3 | TRBV5-5 | NA | ASSFSSGGDTQY
TRBJ2-2 | TRBV11-2 | NA | ASSLGTGGGTGELF
TRBJ1-1 | TRBV28 | NA | ASSWRGRGTEAF
TRBJ2-5 | TRBV5-1 | NA | ASTYTSQETQY
TRBJ2-1 | TRBV14 | NA | ASSPYRTSGGDNEQF
TRBJ1-2 | TRBV19 | NA | ASSRNYGYT
TRBJ1-2 | TRBV30 | NA | AWSVRTNYGYT
TRBJ1-2 | TRBV5-5 | NA | ASSFGENYGYT
TRBJ2-1 | TRBV5-5 | once | ASSWGQEGVDEQF
TRBJ2-7 | TRBV6-6 | NA | ASSYSGQGYEQY
TRBJ1-4 | TRBV6-1 | NA | ASSEGSATNEKLF
TRBJ2-2 | TRBV10-3 | NA | ASTGGPTNTGELF
TRBJ2-7 | TRBV6-5 | NA | ASSFSGTGITYEQY
TRBJ2-4 | TRBV7-2 | NA | ASSPQSGGAKNIQY
TRBJ2-5 | TRBV28 | few | ASSFEGRRQY
TRBJ1-2 | TRBV27 | NA | ASSPPPGQGGYGYT
TRBJ1-1 | TRBV2 | NA | ASRAGLENTEAF
TRBJ1-2 | TRBV9 | NA | ASSVGDYGYT